This TCR beta chain was profiled in a study of cytomegalovirus exposure and HLA in healthy donors. Study results and limitations: In a later analysis, DRB1 alleles had the most associated TCRs; HLA-C alleles the fewest. In a later analysis, at a false discovery rate of 0.05, about 16,000 TCR beta sequences matched HLA alleles.

Germline assignment: CDR1 LNHDA and CDR2 SQIVND (reference sequence). The CDR3 runs to 18 residues. V gave up 5 bases and J gave up 0 bases; unmatched junction bases: 5. A remark on this clone: Its antigen is unidentified.

PCR involved 60 Vbeta and 13 Jbeta primers. Only in-frame clones appear in the TCRdb table, and some are missing; sequencing was by immunoSEQ multiplex PCR. The sample lists approximately 69,000 clones; around 76% were seen once. The chain uses TRBV19 and TRBJ2-6; 12 nucleotides line up with TRBD2. The specimen was PBMCs. The receptor comes from a man aged 18 to 29 in good health and CMV-seronegative. The CDR3 coding sequence is TGTGCCAGTAGTCTGACTAGCGGGGGACGCTCTGGGGCCAACGTCCTGACTTTC. This sequence encodes CASSLTSGGRSGANVLTF.